These 18 T cell receptor beta chains were all obtained from the same sample, sequenced in a study of T cell responses to AZD1222 COVID-19 vaccine. Using immunoSEQ multiplex PCR, the repertoire was profiled, and TCRdb retains in-frame clones only, with some absent. The sample includes 160,000 or so clones, roughly nine tenths of them seen just once. The input for sequencing was peripheral blood, taken on day 0 of AZD1222 vaccination. These receptors originate from an adult in good health.

The chain recombines TRBV5-1 with TRBJ2-7; D is unclear. The CDR3 contains 13 residues. Germline CDR1 and CDR2: SGHRS and YFSETQ. The V gene lost 4 bases and the J gene lost 3 bases, with 11 bases spanning the gap. The chain's CDR3 is CASSPGPIYEQYF. DNA for the CDR3: TGCGCCAGCAGCCCCGGGCCAATCTACGAGCAGTACTTC.

This rearrangement joins TRBV9 to TRBJ2-1; 7 bases are a match to TRBD2. CDR1 is SGDLS and CDR2 is YYNGEE in the germline V gene. Trimming took 4 bases from V and 3 from J; bases not matched to a gene: 4. The CDR3 consists of 14 residues. The CDR3: CASSTSGVYNEQFF. In DNA form, the CDR3 reads TGTGCCAGCAGCACCAGCGGGGTCTACAATGAGCAGTTCTTC.

This sequence joins TRBV20-1 and TRBJ1-2; no definite D call. The germline V gene encodes CDR1 DFQATT and CDR2 SNEGSKA (reference sequence). V gave up 4 bases and J gave up 6 bases, with 9 bases separating them. This CDR3 contains 11 residues. The CDR3 loop is CSAIRQNGYTF. The DNA of the CDR3 is TGCAGTGCTATTAGGCAGAATGGCTACACCTTC.

The rearrangement uses TRBV9 and TRBJ1-6; the D gene is possibly TRBD1 (6 bases). V shed 0 bases and J shed 9 bases, with 7 bases lying between them. The germline CDR1 and CDR2 sequences are SGDLS and YYNGEE. The CDR3 runs to 13 residues. The CDR3, as DNA: TGTGCCAGCAGCGTAGAAGGGGGTTCACCCCTCCACTTT. Protein product: CASSVEGGSPLHF.

The V gene is TRBV6-1, the J gene TRBJ1-5, with a possible D match to TRBD1 (5 bases). The CDR3 sequence is 17 residues long. V was cut by 1 base and J by 0 bases, with 13 bases left in between. Germline V gene lookup returns CDR1 MNHNS and CDR2 SASEGT. CDR3 region: CASSEEGVVYSNQPQHF. The CDR3 region has the DNA TGTGCCAGCAGTGAAGAAGGGGTCGTATATAGCAATCAGCCCCAGCATTTT.

The chain combines TRBV6-5 with TRBJ1-3; the match to TRBD1 covers 9 bases. Germline assignment: CDR1 MNHEY and CDR2 SVGAGI. The CDR3 is 15 amino acids. V was clipped by 2 bases and J by 3 bases; unmatched bases: 2. The CDR3 spells CASSYGTGIGNTIYF. The CDR3, as DNA: TGTGCCAGCAGTTACGGGACAGGGATTGGAAACACCATATATTTT.

The sample holds one count of this clone. The V gene is TRBV6-4, the J gene TRBJ1-6; D unresolved. Trimming left V 3 bases short and J 12 bases short, with 12 bases between. Germline-derived CDR1 and CDR2 are MRHNA and SNTAGT. The CDR3 spans 13 residues. CDR3 DNA sequence: TGTGCCAGCAGTGAGGGCCCGTTCGGACCCCTCCACTTT. This translates into CASSEGPFGPLHF.

The rearrangement links TRBV29-1 to TRBJ1-2; D is unresolved. Germline V gene data show CDR1 as SQVTM and CDR2 as ANQGSEA. There are 12 residues in the CDR3. V was clipped by 6 bases and J by 2 bases, with 10 bases between them. CDR3 sequence: CSVEDGNYGYTF. The CDR3, as DNA: TGCAGCGTAGAGGACGGGAACTATGGCTACACCTTC. The variable domain in full, completed from reference TRBV29-1 and TRBJ1-2, reads SAVISQKPSRDICQRGTSLTIQCQVDSQVTMMFWYRQQPGQSLTLIATANQGSEATYESGFVIDKFPISRPNLTFSTLTVSNMSPEDSSIYLCSVEDGNYGYTFGSGTRLTVV.

The V call is TRBV11-2, the J call TRBJ1-2; D is ambiguous. Per germline, CDR1 SGHAT and CDR2 FQNNGV. The CDR3 runs to 12 residues. V was clipped by 9 bases and J by 1 base, with 9 bases between them. The CDR3, as DNA: TGTGCCAGTAGCCTAAGTAACTATGGCTACACCTTC. Protein: CASSLSNYGYTF.

V gene TRBV10-3 combines with J gene TRBJ2-7; D gene ambiguous. The CDR3 sequence is 14 residues long. Trimming took off 3 bases at V and 7 bases at J, with 16 bases between the two ends. The germline CDR1 and CDR2 sequences are ENHRY and SYGVKD. The CDR3 spells CAISDLDIIIEQYF. CDR3 nucleotide sequence: TGTGCCATCAGTGACCTAGACATAATTATAGAGCAGTACTTC.

The chain is built from TRBV5-1 and TRBJ1-1, with 8 bases that match TRBD1. CDR3 size: 14 residues. With V trimmed by 3 bases and J by 7 bases, 8 bases remained unmatched. Germline values: CDR1 SGHRS, CDR2 YFSETQ. As DNA, the CDR3 is TGCGCCAGCAGCTATGGACAGGGCGCTGTTGAAGCTTTCTTT. It translates to CASSYGQGAVEAFF.

This CDR3 reads CASSLSGGGNYGYTF. Written as DNA, the CDR3 is TGTGCCAGCAGTTTATCAGGGGGTGGGAACTATGGCTACACCTTC. The rearrangement joins TRBV27 to TRBJ1-2; possibly TRBD1 for D (6 bases). CDR3 size: 15 residues. From germline, CDR1 is MNHEY and CDR2 SMNVEV (reference sequence). Trimming took off 0 bases at V and 2 bases at J, with 10 bases between the two ends.

The chain is built from TRBV2 and TRBJ1-5, with D unresolved. Germline V lookup: CDR1 SNHLY, CDR2 FYNNEI. The CDR3 has 14 residues. The V end lost 5 bases, the J end lost 1 base, and 9 bases lay between the germline ends. The CDR3 DNA reads TGTGCCAGCAGTTCGGTCGAGAGCAATCAGCCCCAGCATTTT. Its protein product is CASSSVESNQPQHF.

This chain links TRBV3-1 (or the pseudogene TRBV3-2) with TRBJ2-3; D is uncertain. V was clipped by 2 bases and J by 2 bases, with 14 bases between them. In germline, CDR1 is LGHDT, CDR2 YNNKEL (reference sequence). This CDR3 is 16 amino acids long. CDR3 sequence (DNA): TGTGCCAGCAGCCAATATTATCAGATAAACACAGATACGCAGTATTTT. It translates to CASSQYYQINTDTQYF.

The chain joins TRBV7-9 to TRBJ1-1; D not resolved. Germline V gene data show CDR1 as SEHNR and CDR2 as FQNEAQ (reference sequence). With 2 bases removed from V and 4 bases from J, the gap between germline ends came to 14 bases. CDR3 length: 15 residues. The chain's CDR3 is CASSLSLVEGTEAFF. CDR3 DNA sequence: TGTGCCAGCAGCTTATCCTTAGTTGAGGGCACTGAAGCTTTCTTT.

The chain recombines TRBV2 with TRBJ2-5, with 11 bases lining up with TRBD2. From germline, CDR1 is SNHLY and CDR2 FYNNEI. J was trimmed by 5 bases and V by 7 bases; bases with no gene match: 9. The CDR3 loop spans 15 amino acids. CDR3 loop: CASILAGGPEETQYF. CDR3 DNA sequence: TGTGCCAGCATTCTAGCGGGGGGCCCGGAGGAGACCCAGTACTTC.

This chain links TRBV20-1 with TRBJ2-7, with D unclear. CDR1 is DFQATT and CDR2 is SNEGSKA in the germline V gene (reference sequence). V lost 1 base and J 4 bases, leaving 5 bases between the germline ends. CDR3 length: 11 amino acids. Here the CDR3 reads CSARGRYEQYF. The CDR3 nucleotides read TGCAGTGCTAGAGGTAGATACGAGCAGTACTTC.

The CDR3 here is CASSYDREDTEAFF. DNA of the CDR3: TGTGCCAGCAGTTACGACAGGGAGGACACTGAAGCTTTCTTT. The V call is TRBV6-5, the J call TRBJ1-1; 7 bases match TRBD1. CDR3 size: 14 residues. V shed 2 bases and J 3 bases; nucleotides not matched to a gene: 3. Per the germline V gene, CDR1 is MNHEY and CDR2 is SVGAGI.